Below are 12 T cell receptor beta chains sequenced from a single sample in a study of T cell responses to AZD1222 COVID-19 vaccine. Using immunoSEQ multiplex PCR, the repertoire was profiled, and TCRdb retains in-frame clones only, with some absent. Of nearly 110,000 clones listed, around 90% were seen once; the top ten hold 3.5% to 4.5%. Here the sequenced sample was peripheral blood, taken on day 0 of AZD1222 vaccination. Receptors originate from an adult in good health.

This chain links TRBV18 with TRBJ1-2, with TRBD1 identical over 8 bases. J gave up 4 bases and V 3 bases, and 7 bases lay outside the gene matches. Per the germline V gene, CDR1 is KGHSH and CDR2 is LQKENI. The CDR3 is 15 residues long. This chain's CDR3 is CASSPGQEYPYGYTF. The CDR3 nucleotides read TGTGCCAGCTCACCGGGACAGGAGTACCCCTATGGCTACACCTTC.

Here the CDR3 DNA reads TGTGCCAGCAGCTCACCCAGGGCAGGAAACACCATATATTTT. Amino acid sequence: CASSSPRAGNTIYF. This chain uses TRBV7-8 with TRBJ1-3, with D perhaps TRBD1 (5 bases). V shed 4 bases and J shed 4 bases, with 11 bases lying between them. This CDR3 comprises 14 residues. Per the germline V gene, CDR1 is SGHVS and CDR2 is FQNEAQ.

The rearrangement joins TRBV5-4 to TRBJ1-2; D is possibly TRBD1 (6 bases). V shed 1 base and J shed 5 bases, with 12 bases lying between them. This CDR3 has 14 amino acids. Germline V CDR1 and CDR2: SGHNT, YYREEE (reference sequence). This CDR3 is CASSLTGGVYGYTF. The DNA of the CDR3 is TGTGCCAGCAGCTTGACGGGGGGCGTGTATGGCTACACCTTC.

J is TRBJ1-2 and V is TRBV2, with D hard to call. In germline, CDR1 is SNHLY, CDR2 FYNNEI. This CDR3 region has 14 residues. Trimming took 4 bases from V and 4 from J, leaving 13 bases between them. The CDR3 here is CASSVRTYSYGYTF. Written as DNA, the CDR3 is TGTGCCAGCAGTGTACGGACTTACAGCTATGGCTACACCTTC.

This chain links TRBV3-1 (or the pseudogene TRBV3-2) with TRBJ2-5, with no clear D. This CDR3 has 14 residues. Germline V gene sequence: CDR1 LGHDT, CDR2 YNNKEL (reference sequence). Trimming shortened V by 0 bases and J by 9 bases, and 14 bases separated the two germline ends. The CDR3 region is CASSQDTNVRAQYF. CDR3 sequence (DNA): TGTGCCAGCAGCCAAGACACCAATGTTAGGGCCCAGTACTTC.

CDR3 sequence reads: CASSIGRLADTGELFF. As DNA, the CDR3 is TGTGCCAGTAGTATCGGGAGGTTGGCCGACACCGGGGAGCTGTTTTTT. This chain joins TRBV19 and TRBJ2-2, with 7 nucleotides matching TRBD2. Germline V CDR1 and CDR2: LNHDA, SQIVND (reference sequence). The V gene end was trimmed by 3 bases and the J gene end by 3 bases; junction bases not matched to a gene: 7. The CDR3 is made up of 16 amino acids. Filled out from reference TRBV19 and TRBJ2-2, the complete variable domain reads DGGITQSPKYLFRKEGQNVTLSCEQNLNHDAMYWYRQDPGQGLRLIYYSQIVNDFQKGDIAEGYSVSREKKESFPLTVTSAQKNPTAFYLCASSIGRLADTGELFFGEGSRLTVL.

The chain has TRBV3-1 (or the pseudogene TRBV3-2) and TRBJ2-1; D perhaps matches TRBD2 (6 bases). CDR1 is LGHDT, CDR2 YNNKEL, per germline (reference sequence). The length of the CDR3 is 16 residues. V gave up 3 bases and J gave up 8 bases, with 20 bases separating them. The CDR3 here is CASSHSGTRGDDEQFF. The DNA of the CDR3 is TGTGCCAGCAGCCATTCCGGGACTCGAGGGGACGATGAGCAGTTCTTC.

The chain couples TRBV20-1 to TRBJ1-4, with a tentative D call TRBD1 (5 bases). CDR1 DFQATT and CDR2 SNEGSKA come from the germline V gene (reference sequence). This CDR3 has 13 residues. V lost 3 bases, J lost 8 bases, and 13 bases lay in between. The CDR3 protein is CSASTAAGEKLFF. The CDR3 region has the DNA TGCAGTGCTAGTACGGCGGCAGGGGAAAAACTGTTTTTT.

The rearrangement links TRBV5-8 to TRBJ1-5; D gene unclear. This CDR3 spans 14 amino acids. Trimming took off 4 bases at V and 4 bases at J, with 12 bases between the two ends. Per the germline V gene, CDR1 is SGHTS and CDR2 is YDEGEE. The CDR3 is CASSEAPPNQPQHF. The DNA of the CDR3 is TGTGCCAGCAGCGAGGCCCCGCCGAATCAGCCCCAGCATTTT.

The chain links TRBV2 to TRBJ1-6, with 7 bases matching TRBD1. V lost 5 bases, J lost 8 bases, and 6 bases stayed unmatched. The CDR3 is made up of 14 amino acids. CDR1 is SNHLY, CDR2 FYNNEI, per germline. CDR3 in amino acids: CASSNQGDHSPLHF. The CDR3 nucleotides are TGTGCCAGCAGTAACCAGGGGGATCATTCACCCCTCCACTTT.

The chain joins TRBV9 to TRBJ1-2; weak D call: TRBD1 (5 bases). Germline V gene sequence: CDR1 SGDLS, CDR2 YYNGEE. This CDR3 region has 14 residues. V shed 0 bases and J shed 3 bases, with 9 bases lying between them. Written as DNA, the CDR3 is TGTGCCAGCAGCGTAGCTACAGGCGACTATGGCTACACCTTC. Translation: CASSVATGDYGYTF.

The CDR3 DNA is TGTGCCAGCAGTTTGGGTGAAAAACTGTTTTTT. It codes for CASSLGEKLFF. J is TRBJ1-4 and V is TRBV12-3 or TRBV12-4; D is unclear. The CDR3 runs to 11 residues. V was trimmed by 3 bases and J by 7 bases, leaving 3 bases between them.